Each of the 15 T cell receptor beta chains below was sequenced from the same sample in a study of radiotherapy plus CTLA-4 blockade in lung cancer. The method was immunoSEQ multiplex PCR; TCRdb's version includes in-frame clones alone and lacks a portion of them. This sample has approximately 77,000 clones, with 60% to 85% found just once. The sequenced sample was peripheral blood, obtained from a patient treated with radiotherapy plus ipilimumab. The receptors were gathered from a human donor with non-small cell lung cancer whose response to radiotherapy plus ipilimumab could not be evaluated. Some clones in this sample may be carry-over from other donors' samples.

This clone turned up a few times. CDR3 amino acids: CASSATTGGYGYTF. As DNA, the CDR3 is TGTGCCAGCAGCGCTACGACAGGTGGCTATGGCTACACCTTC. The chain carries TRBV9 and TRBJ1-2, with D possibly being TRBD1 (6 bases). This CDR3 spans 14 amino acids. CDR1 SGDLS and CDR2 YYNGEE come from the germline V gene. The germline V and J ends were trimmed by 3 bases and 4 bases, with 13 bases remaining between them. Drawing the rest from reference TRBV9 and TRBJ1-2, the complete variable domain is DSGVTQTPKHLITATGQRVTLRCSPRSGDLSVYWYQQSLDQGLQFLIQYYNGEERAKGNILERFSAQQFPDLHSELNLSSLELGDSALYFCASSATTGGYGYTFGSGTRLTVV.

This clone was seen more than once but under ten times. The rearrangement joins TRBV5-1 to TRBJ2-2; 7 bases map to TRBD1. There are 16 residues in the CDR3. Germline V CDR1 and CDR2: SGHRS, YFSETQ. Losses at the gene ends were 4 bases for V and 1 base for J; bases not matched to a gene: 7. The CDR3 reads CASSQPWTGNTGELFF. The CDR3 region has the DNA TGCGCCAGCAGCCAACCTTGGACAGGGAACACCGGGGAGCTGTTTTTT.

The chain couples TRBV29-1 to TRBJ1-5; a possible D gene is TRBD1 (6 bases). V was cut by 4 bases and J by 5 bases, with 21 bases left in between. CDR1 and CDR2 (germline): SQVTM, ANQGSEA. The CDR3 sequence is 16 residues long. DNA for the CDR3: TGCAGCGTTGCCGTGGGGGGGGCAAGTGGCGATCAGCCCCAGCATTTT. Translated, it gives CSVAVGGASGDQPQHF.

This clone appeared once. One junction end disagrees with the germline gene, perhaps due to a read error. V and J are TRBV4-3 and TRBJ1-1; D possibly corresponds to TRBD1 (6 bases). The CDR3 length is 16 residues. CDR1 is LGHNA and CDR2 is YSLEER in the germline V gene. CDR3 loop: CASTQDYRTASTEAFF. Written as DNA, the CDR3 is TGCGCCAGCACCCAAGATTACCGGACAGCAAGCACTGAAGCTTTCTTT.

CDR3 loop: CATSREPGQPQHF. CDR3 nucleotides: TGTGCCACCAGCAGAGAACCGGGTCAGCCCCAGCATTTT. The J gene is TRBJ1-5, the V gene TRBV15, with unresolved D. This CDR3 has 13 amino acids. Germline V gene data show CDR1 as LNHNV and CDR2 as YYDKDF (reference sequence). The V gene lost 0 bases and the J gene lost 6 bases, with 6 bases spanning the gap.

The gene calls are TRBV18 and TRBJ1-2; possible D gene TRBD1, 6 bases. Germline V CDR1 and CDR2: KGHSH, LQKENI. This CDR3 has 12 residues. Trimming took 3 bases from V and 8 from J, leaving 10 bases between them. This CDR3 is CASSPNRDGYTF. The CDR3 nucleotides read TGTGCCAGCTCACCGAACAGGGACGGCTACACCTTC.

This clone was detected once. The chain joins TRBV28 to TRBJ1-5; 7 bases fit TRBD1. Trimming at V came to 6 bases and at J to 3 bases, leaving 8 bases not matched to a gene. Per germline, CDR1 MDHEN and CDR2 SYDVKM. The CDR3 is 15 residues long. CDR3 amino acids: CASRFGQASNQPQHF. The CDR3 region has the DNA TGTGCCAGCAGATTTGGACAGGCCTCCAATCAGCCCCAGCATTTT. Looking up the rest from reference TRBV28 and TRBJ1-5 gives the full variable domain: DVKVTQSSRYLVKRTGEKVFLECVQDMDHENMFWYRQDPGLGLRLIYFSYDVKMKEKGDIPEGYSVSREKKERFSLILESASTNQTSMYLCASRFGQASNQPQHFGDGTRLSIL.

Comment on this clone: Other DNA sequences in the same sample also yield this CDR3. The V and J genes are TRBV7-8 and TRBJ1-5; tentatively, D is TRBD1 (5 bases). Germline loops: CDR1 SGHVS, CDR2 FQNEAQ. This CDR3 spans 13 amino acids. With 8 bases removed from V and 6 bases from J, the gap between germline ends came to 14 bases. CDR3 loop: CASGDRELQPQHF. The CDR3 DNA follows: TGTGCCAGCGGAGACAGAGAACTTCAGCCCCAGCATTTT.

This clone was found once. The genes are TRBV6-1 and TRBJ1-2; D is unclear. CDR1 and CDR2 (germline): MNHNS, SASEGT. Trimming removed 3 bases at V and 3 bases at J, with 8 bases between. CDR3 length equals 13 residues. CDR3 residues: CASSEAGDYGYTF. In DNA form, the CDR3 reads TGTGCCAGCAGTGAGGCGGGAGACTATGGCTACACCTTC.

The rearrangement joins TRBV4-1 to TRBJ1-1, with 8 bases identical to TRBD1. The length of the CDR3 is 12 residues. Germline assignment: CDR1 MGHRA and CDR2 YSYEKL. Trimming took 5 bases from V and 7 from J; bases not matched to a gene: 3. Here the CDR3 DNA reads TGCGCCAGCAGCGCACAGGGGGTTGAAGCTTTCTTT. It translates to CASSAQGVEAFF.

This chain joins TRBV28 and TRBJ2-5; D possibly corresponds to TRBD1 (5 bases). TRBJ2-7 matches the DNA end more closely, so the J call is doubtful. Germline V CDR1 and CDR2: MDHEN, SYDVKM. The CDR3 is 10 residues long. DNA for the CDR3: TGTGCCAGCAGTAGGGGCGAGCAGTACTTC. Translation: CASSRGEQYF.

This chain connects TRBV7-9 to TRBJ1-3; no clear D gene. There are 13 residues in the CDR3. V was trimmed by 4 bases and J by 1 base, leaving 5 bases between them. Germline CDR1 is SEHNR and CDR2 is FQNEAQ (reference sequence). The CDR3 spells CASSSTSGNTIYF. CDR3 coding DNA: TGTGCCAGCAGCTCCACATCTGGAAACACCATATATTTT.

The chain joins TRBV5-1 to TRBJ2-5; TRBD1 aligns across 10 bases. This CDR3 region has 15 residues. CDR1 is SGHRS and CDR2 is YFSETQ in the germline V gene. Trimming at V came to 6 bases and at J to 4 bases, leaving 9 bases not matched to a gene. The CDR3 nucleotides are TGCGCCAGCACCGAGGGACAGGGGTTTGGAGAGACCCAGTACTTC. This translates into CASTEGQGFGETQYF.

The V gene is TRBV15, the J gene TRBJ1-4; TRBD1 aligns across 11 bases. J was trimmed by 7 bases and V by 3 bases; bases with no gene match: 4. The germline V gene encodes CDR1 LNHNV and CDR2 YYDKDF (reference sequence). The CDR3 runs 15 residues. This CDR3 reads CATSRAGTGGEKLFF. The DNA of the CDR3 is TGTGCCACCAGCAGGGCCGGGACAGGGGGTGAAAAACTGTTTTTT.

The V call is TRBV10-3, the J call TRBJ2-1, with 8 bases aligning to TRBD2. Germline CDR1 is ENHRY and CDR2 is SYGVKD. The CDR3 is 15 amino acids. V lost 0 bases and J lost 6; bases outside the gene matches: 4. The CDR3 loop reads CAISESQRGLNEQFF. CDR3 coding DNA: TGTGCCATCAGTGAGTCCCAGCGGGGGCTCAATGAGCAGTTCTTC.